The 10 T cell receptor beta chains listed next were all sequenced from one sample in a study of T-cell memory formation after mild COVID-19. Via MiXCR, TCRdb re-called the 5' RACE reads, giving one row per CDR3 protein. Of about 190,000 distinct CDR3 sequences in the sample, around 20% were seen once. Source material: PBMCs or a T cell subset sorted from them (not recorded which). These receptors all stem from an adult woman who had mild COVID-19 (a few samples of this study predate the infection). Cell type and time point are not known.

In this sample, this clonotype turned up a few times. The chain carries TRBV5-5 and TRBJ1-1; possible D gene TRBD1, 5 bases. CDR1 SGHKS and CDR2 YYEKEE come from the germline V gene (reference sequence). V lost 0 bases and J 11 bases, leaving 14 bases between the germline ends. The CDR3 sequence is 13 residues long. For the CDR3, the DNA is TGTGCCAGCAGCTTGGTAGGGGCTGGCGAGGCTTTCTTT. Translated, it gives CASSLVGAGEAFF.

This clonotype was counted only a few times. The chain uses TRBV7-8 and TRBJ2-3; 10 bases agree with TRBD2. This CDR3 has 15 amino acids. Trimming cost V 1 base and J 7 bases; bases outside gene matches: 5. Germline V gene lookup returns CDR1 SGHVS and CDR2 FQNEAQ. The CDR3: CASSLVGSGRNTQYF. The DNA for the CDR3 is TGTGCCAGCAGCTTAGTCGGTAGCGGGAGGAATACGCAGTATTTT.

The table lists this clonotype with a few counts. The chain links TRBV20-1 to TRBJ2-7; 9 bases line up with TRBD2. Trimming removed 6 bases from V and 6 bases from J; junction bases left unmatched: 12. There are 14 residues in the CDR3. Germline CDR1 is DFQATT and CDR2 is SNEGSKA (reference sequence). CDR3 residues: CSAINSGSRFEQYF. In DNA, the CDR3 is TGCAGTGCCATCAATAGCGGGAGTAGGTTCGAGCAGTACTTC.

This clonotype was counted at least ten times. V is TRBV5-5 and J is TRBJ2-5, with 7 bases fitting TRBD1. Germline trimming cut 3 bases from V and 1 base from J; bases unmatched to any gene: 3. The CDR3 length is 14 residues. Germline V CDR1 and CDR2: SGHKS, YYEKEE (reference sequence). CDR3 sequence (DNA): TGTGCCAGCAGCTACGACAGGGCCCAAGAGACCCAGTACTTC. It translates to CASSYDRAQETQYF.

This clonotype turned up a few times. The rearrangement links TRBV5-1 to TRBJ2-1, with D perhaps TRBD2 (6 bases). There are 14 residues in the CDR3. Germline V gene data show CDR1 as SGHRS and CDR2 as YFSETQ. The V end was cut by 4 bases, the J end by 15 bases, with 23 bases between. The CDR3 DNA reads as TGCGCCAGCAGCCCGGGAGCGGCGTGGGCGTGGCCGTTCTTC. Amino acid sequence: CASSPGAAWAWPFF.

V is TRBV7-9 and J is TRBJ1-2; D is perhaps TRBD1 (5 bases). CDR1 SEHNR and CDR2 FQNEAQ come from the germline V gene (reference sequence). The CDR3 runs to 16 residues. V was trimmed by 1 base and J by 4 bases, leaving 16 bases between them. This chain's CDR3 is CASSLEAQRGAYGYTF. The CDR3 DNA reads TGTGCCAGCAGCTTAGAGGCACAGAGGGGTGCCTATGGCTACACCTTC.

In DNA, the CDR3 is TGTGCCAGCAGCCTCGAGGAGCGGGGGTATTATGAGCAGTTCTTC. Protein product: CASSLEERGYYEQFF. V usage is TRBV7-2 and J usage is TRBJ2-1, with 8 bases lining up with TRBD2. Trimming at V came to 5 bases and at J to 8 bases, leaving 11 bases not matched to a gene. This CDR3 comprises 15 residues. The germline CDR1 and CDR2 sequences are SGHTA and FQGNSA.

Ten or more counts support this clonotype. V and J are TRBV7-2 and TRBJ2-3, with 9 positions matching TRBD2. The germline V gene encodes CDR1 SGHTA and CDR2 FQGNSA. The CDR3 loop spans 18 amino acids. The V segment lost 1 base and the J segment 1 base; nucleotides outside the gene matches: 9. The DNA of the CDR3 is TGTGCCAGCAGCTTAGACCTAGCGGGGATGGGGGGCACAGATACGCAGTATTTT. It codes for CASSLDLAGMGGTDTQYF.

The rearrangement joins TRBV20-1 to TRBJ2-3, with 9 nucleotides matching TRBD2. V lost 0 bases, J lost 8 bases, and 15 bases stayed unmatched. The CDR3 spans 17 residues. Germline CDR1 reads DFQATT; CDR2 reads SNEGSKA (reference sequence). In DNA form, the CDR3 reads TGCAGTGCTAGAGATGCGTCGCTAGCGGGGTTGATTCGTACGCAGTATTTT. It is translated as CSARDASLAGLIRTQYF.

This clonotype was detected a few times. The chain links TRBV6-5 to TRBJ2-3; a weak D match, TRBD2 (7 bases). V was cut by 3 bases and J by 10 bases, with 17 bases left in between. The CDR3 covers 14 residues. The germline gives CDR1 MNHEY, CDR2 SVGAGI. The CDR3 sequence is CASSYGGGASSQYF. The CDR3 nucleotides are TGTGCCAGCAGTTATGGTGGGGGGGCCTCATCGCAGTATTTT.